Listed here are 4 T cell receptor beta chains from one sample, sequenced in a study of Graves' ophthalmopathy and Graves' hyperthyroidism. RNA served as the template for amplifying TCR beta CDR3 regions. An initial RT-PCR round employing HTBI primers preceded a second-round multiplex PCR. Via MiXCR, TCRdb re-called the multiplex PCR reads, giving one row per CDR3 protein. Among about 600,000 distinct CDR3 sequences listed, just under 40% were seen once. Source material: peripheral blood or thyroid tissue (not recorded which). The receptors here all came from an adult man with Graves' hyperthyroidism.

A note on this clonotype: With a much larger clone just one base away, this may be a read error. The chain is built from TRBV12-3 or TRBV12-4 and TRBJ2-5; D remains unclear. V dropped 3 bases and J dropped 0 bases, with 11 bases sitting between them. CDR3 size: 15 residues. The CDR3 DNA is TGTGCCAGCAGTTTTAGCTACCGGCACCAAGAGACCCAGTACTTC. This codes for CASSFSYRHQETQYF.

The CDR3 DNA sequence: TGTGCCAGTAGTAAGGGACTAGCGGGAGTGATAGAGACCCAGCATTTT. Translation gives CASSKGLAGVIETQHF. The chain joins TRBV19 to TRBJ1-5; maybe TRBD1 (5 bases). This CDR3 is 16 amino acids long. Germline V gives CDR1 LNHDA, CDR2 SQIVND (reference sequence). Trimming removed 4 bases at V and 11 bases at J, with 24 bases between.

A single count supports this clonotype. The chain is built from TRBV24-1 and TRBJ2-7; 8 bases match TRBD2. The ends lost 4 bases at V and 7 bases at J; junction bases unmatched: 14. Looked up from germline, CDR1 is KGHDR and CDR2 is SFDVKD. The CDR3 is 16 amino acids. CDR3 coding DNA: TGTGCCACCAGTGACGGCGGGGGGAACTCCTACAATGAGCAGTACTTC. It specifies CATSDGGGNSYNEQYF.

This clonotype was recorded many times. The V gene is TRBV5-1, the J gene TRBJ2-7, with a weak D call TRBD1 (5 bases). This CDR3 contains 13 residues. The germline V and J ends were trimmed by 5 bases and 2 bases, with 11 bases remaining between them. Germline CDR1 reads SGHRS; CDR2 reads YFSETQ. The CDR3 is CASRGTGTYEQYF. The CDR3 coding sequence is TGCGCCAGCAGAGGTACAGGTACCTACGAGCAGTACTTC.